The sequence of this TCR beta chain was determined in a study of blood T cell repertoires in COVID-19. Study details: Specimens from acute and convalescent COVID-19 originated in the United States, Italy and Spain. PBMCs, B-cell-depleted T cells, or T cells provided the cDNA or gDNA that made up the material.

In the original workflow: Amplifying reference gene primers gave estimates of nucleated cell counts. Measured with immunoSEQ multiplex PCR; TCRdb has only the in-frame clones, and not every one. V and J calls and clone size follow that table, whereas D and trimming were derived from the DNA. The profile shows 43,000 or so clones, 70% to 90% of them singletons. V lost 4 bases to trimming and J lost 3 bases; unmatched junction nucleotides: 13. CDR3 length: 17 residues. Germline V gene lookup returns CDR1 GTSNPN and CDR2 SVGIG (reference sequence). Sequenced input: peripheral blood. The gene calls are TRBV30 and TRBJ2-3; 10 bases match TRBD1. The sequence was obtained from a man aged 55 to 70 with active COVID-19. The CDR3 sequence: CAWNSKGTGEYTDTQYF. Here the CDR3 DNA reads TGTGCCTGGAACTCTAAAGGGACAGGGGAGTATACAGATACGCAGTATTTT.